Below, one T cell receptor (beta chain) is given with its context. It lacks a known antigen. It has no much larger one-base neighbor in the sample; base qualities were not kept. Library preparation used the immunoSEQ multiplex PCR assay. TCRdb obtained this table from immuneACCESS and retained in-frame rearrangements with V and J assigned. These tables miss some clones; where compared with another copy, unresolved V genes account for less than half of the shortfall, and the remainder is unexplained. Recorded for this sample are 70,000 to 95,000 clones; 90% to 95% of them occurred a single time. The ten largest clones take up roughly 0.44% of the sample. Spanning cysteine to phenylalanine, the CDR3 consists of 17 amino acids. The DNA shown is the 51-base CDR3, in frame from base 1. The germline V gene yields SGHVS for CDR1 and FNYEAQ for CDR2. From V the trimming removes 8 bases and from J it removes 1 base, while the gene matches leave 13 bases of the junction unaccounted for.

This entry is derived from a study of T cell changes during pregnancy in multiple sclerosis (dated by TCRdb to about 2019). As for the study more broadly: Changes in the T cell repertoire over the course of pregnancy were examined in this study in women with multiple sclerosis.

The source was CD4+ T cells from peripheral blood mononuclear cells, collected in the second trimester of pregnancy. The receptor chain draws on TRBV7-6 and TRBJ2-5; 10 junctional bases match TRBD2. The TCR sequence derives from a female donor with multiple sclerosis, enrolled in a pregnancy study. The CDR3 reads CASLEYGLAEGQETQYF. The base sequence is TGTGCCAGCCTTGAATACGGACTAGCGGAGGGCCAAGAGACCCAGTACTTC.